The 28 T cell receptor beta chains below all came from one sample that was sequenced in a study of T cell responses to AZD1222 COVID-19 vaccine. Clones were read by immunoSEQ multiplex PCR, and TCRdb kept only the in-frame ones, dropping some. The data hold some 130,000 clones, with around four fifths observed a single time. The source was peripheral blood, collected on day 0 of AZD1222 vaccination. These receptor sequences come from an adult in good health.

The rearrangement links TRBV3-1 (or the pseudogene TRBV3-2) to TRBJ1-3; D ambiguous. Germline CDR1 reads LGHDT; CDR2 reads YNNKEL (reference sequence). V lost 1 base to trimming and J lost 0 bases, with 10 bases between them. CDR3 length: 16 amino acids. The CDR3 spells CASSQGRTLSGNTIYF. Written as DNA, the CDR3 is TGTGCCAGCAGCCAAGGGCGGACTCTCTCTGGAAACACCATATATTTT.

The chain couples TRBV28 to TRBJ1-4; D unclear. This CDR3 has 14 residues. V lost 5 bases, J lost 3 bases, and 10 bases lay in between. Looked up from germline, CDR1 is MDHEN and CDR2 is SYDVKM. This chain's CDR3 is CASSRLGPNEKLFF. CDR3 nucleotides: TGTGCCAGCAGTCGACTTGGCCCTAATGAAAAACTGTTTTTT.

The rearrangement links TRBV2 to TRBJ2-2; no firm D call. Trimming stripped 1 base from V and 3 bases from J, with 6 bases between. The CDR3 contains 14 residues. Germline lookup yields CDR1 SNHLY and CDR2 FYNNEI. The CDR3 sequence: CASSEDRHTGELFF. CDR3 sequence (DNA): TGTGCCAGCAGTGAAGACCGACACACCGGGGAGCTGTTTTTT.

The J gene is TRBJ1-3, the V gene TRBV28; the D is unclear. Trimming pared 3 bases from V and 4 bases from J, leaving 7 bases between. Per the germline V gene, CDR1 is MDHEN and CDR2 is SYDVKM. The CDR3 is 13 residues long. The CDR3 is CASSFQRGNTIYF. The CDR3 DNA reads TGTGCCAGCAGTTTTCAGAGAGGAAACACCATATATTTT.

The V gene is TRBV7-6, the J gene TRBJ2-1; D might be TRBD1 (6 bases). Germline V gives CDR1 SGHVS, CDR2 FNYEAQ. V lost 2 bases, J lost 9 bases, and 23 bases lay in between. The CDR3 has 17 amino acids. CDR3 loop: CASSLIPLTGGPGEQFF. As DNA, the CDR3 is TGTGCCAGCAGCTTAATTCCCCTGACAGGAGGCCCGGGTGAGCAGTTCTTC.

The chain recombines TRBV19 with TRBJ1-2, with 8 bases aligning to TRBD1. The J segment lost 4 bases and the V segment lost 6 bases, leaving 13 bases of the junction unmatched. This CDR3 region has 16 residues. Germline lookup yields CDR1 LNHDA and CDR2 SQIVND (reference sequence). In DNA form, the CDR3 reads TGTGCCAGTAGCTCCCCACTCCCCGGGACAGGCTATGGCTACACCTTC. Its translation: CASSSPLPGTGYGYTF.

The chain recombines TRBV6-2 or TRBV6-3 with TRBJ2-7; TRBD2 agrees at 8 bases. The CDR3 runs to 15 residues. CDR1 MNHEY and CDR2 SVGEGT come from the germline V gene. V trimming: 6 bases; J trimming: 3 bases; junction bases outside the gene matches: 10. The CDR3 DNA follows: TGTGCCAGCAGCCCCCTCGGACTAGCCCTCTACGAGCAGTACTTC. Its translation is CASSPLGLALYEQYF.

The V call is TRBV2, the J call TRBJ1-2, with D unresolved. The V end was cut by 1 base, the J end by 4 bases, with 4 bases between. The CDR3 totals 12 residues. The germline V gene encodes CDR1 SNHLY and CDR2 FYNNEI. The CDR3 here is CASSEDGYGYTF. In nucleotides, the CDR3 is TGTGCCAGCAGTGAAGACGGCTATGGCTACACCTTC.

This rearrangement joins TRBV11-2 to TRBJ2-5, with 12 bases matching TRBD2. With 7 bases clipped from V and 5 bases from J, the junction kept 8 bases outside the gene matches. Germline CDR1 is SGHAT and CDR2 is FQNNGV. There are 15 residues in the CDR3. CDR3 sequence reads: CASTELAGGRETQYF. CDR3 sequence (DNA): TGTGCCAGCACTGAGCTAGCGGGGGGGCGGGAGACCCAGTACTTC.

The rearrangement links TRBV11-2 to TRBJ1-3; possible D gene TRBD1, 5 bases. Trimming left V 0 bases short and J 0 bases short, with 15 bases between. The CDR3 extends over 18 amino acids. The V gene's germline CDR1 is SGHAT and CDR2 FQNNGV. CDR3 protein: CASSLDPPGKSSGNTIYF. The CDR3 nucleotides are TGTGCCAGCAGCTTAGATCCCCCAGGGAAGAGCTCTGGAAACACCATATATTTT. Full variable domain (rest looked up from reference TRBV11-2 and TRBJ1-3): EAGVAQSPRYKIIEKRQSVAFWCNPISGHATLYWYQQILGQGPKLLIQFQNNGVVDDSQLPKDRFSAERLKGVDSTLKIQPAKLEDSAVYLCASSLDPPGKSSGNTIYFGEGSWLTVV.

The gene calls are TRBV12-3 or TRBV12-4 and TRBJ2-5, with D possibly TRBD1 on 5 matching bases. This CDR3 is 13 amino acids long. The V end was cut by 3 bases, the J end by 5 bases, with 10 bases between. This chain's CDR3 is CASSLSGFETQYF. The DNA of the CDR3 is TGTGCCAGCAGTTTGTCAGGGTTCGAGACCCAGTACTTC.

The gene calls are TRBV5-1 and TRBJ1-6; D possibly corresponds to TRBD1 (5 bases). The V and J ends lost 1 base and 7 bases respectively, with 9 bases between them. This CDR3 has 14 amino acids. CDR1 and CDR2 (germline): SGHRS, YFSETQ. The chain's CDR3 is CASSLNWGNSPLHF. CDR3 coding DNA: TGCGCCAGCAGCTTGAATTGGGGCAATTCACCCCTCCACTTT.

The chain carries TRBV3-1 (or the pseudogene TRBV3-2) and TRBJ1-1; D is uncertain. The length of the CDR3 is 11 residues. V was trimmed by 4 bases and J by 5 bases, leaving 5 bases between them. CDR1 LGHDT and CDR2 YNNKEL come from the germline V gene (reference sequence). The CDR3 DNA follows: TGTGCCAGCAGCCTCCTAACTGAAGCTTTCTTT. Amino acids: CASSLLTEAFF.

The CDR3 DNA is TGTGCCAGCAGTCCCGGTTGGGGGAGGGTGAGGAAGACCCAGTACTTC. As protein: CASSPGWGRVRKTQYF. This chain connects TRBV28 to TRBJ2-5, with 7 bases fitting TRBD2. Trimming took 5 bases from V and 6 from J; bases not matched to a gene: 15. The CDR3 is 16 amino acids. Germline V gene lookup returns CDR1 MDHEN and CDR2 SYDVKM.

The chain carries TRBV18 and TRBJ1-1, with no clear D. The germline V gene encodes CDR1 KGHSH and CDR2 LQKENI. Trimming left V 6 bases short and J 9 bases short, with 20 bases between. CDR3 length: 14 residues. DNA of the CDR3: TGTGCCAGCTCCCCCAAGGTGGCTGGGCGTAAAGCTTTCTTT. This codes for CASSPKVAGRKAFF.

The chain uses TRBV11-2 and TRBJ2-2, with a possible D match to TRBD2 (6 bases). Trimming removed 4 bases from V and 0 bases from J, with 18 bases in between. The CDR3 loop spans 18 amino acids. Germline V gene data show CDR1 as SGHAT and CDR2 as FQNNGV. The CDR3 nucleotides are TGTGCCAGCAGCTCCTCGTCAGGAGGGTATACGAACACCGGGGAGCTGTTTTTT. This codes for CASSSSSGGYTNTGELFF.

The CDR3 is CASSPGGGAANEKLFF. The CDR3 region has the DNA TGTGCCAGCTCACCTGGGGGAGGCGCGGCTAATGAAAAACTGTTTTTT. The chain has TRBV18 and TRBJ1-4; perhaps TRBD1 as D (5 bases). The CDR3 consists of 16 residues. V was pared by 3 bases and J by 3 bases, with 14 bases between. Germline CDR1 reads KGHSH; CDR2 reads LQKENI.

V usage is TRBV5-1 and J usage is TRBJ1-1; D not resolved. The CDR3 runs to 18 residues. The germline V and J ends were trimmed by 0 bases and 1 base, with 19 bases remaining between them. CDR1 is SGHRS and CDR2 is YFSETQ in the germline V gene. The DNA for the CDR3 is TGCGCCAGCAGCTTGGCCCTTGGCGTCGGACCCTCGAACACTGAAGCTTTCTTT. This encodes CASSLALGVGPSNTEAFF.

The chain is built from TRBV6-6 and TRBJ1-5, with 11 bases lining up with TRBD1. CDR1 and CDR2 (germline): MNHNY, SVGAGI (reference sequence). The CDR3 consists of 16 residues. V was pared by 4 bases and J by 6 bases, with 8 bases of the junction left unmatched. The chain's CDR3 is CASSLPGQGAGQPQHF. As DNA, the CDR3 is TGTGCCAGCAGTTTACCCGGACAGGGGGCCGGTCAGCCCCAGCATTTT.

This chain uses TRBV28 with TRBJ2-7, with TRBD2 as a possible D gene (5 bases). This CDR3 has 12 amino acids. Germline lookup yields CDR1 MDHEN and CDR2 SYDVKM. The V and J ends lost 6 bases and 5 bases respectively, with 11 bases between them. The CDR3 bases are TGTGCCAGCAGCCGGACTCCTCACGAGCAGTACTTC. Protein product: CASSRTPHEQYF.

The DNA for the CDR3 is TGTGCCAGCAGTTCCACCGGGACAGCAACAGATACGCAGTATTTT. Its protein is CASSSTGTATDTQYF. J is TRBJ2-3 and V is TRBV6-2 or TRBV6-3, with TRBD1 matching 7 bases. CDR3 length: 15 amino acids. The ends lost 4 bases at V and 3 bases at J; junction bases unmatched: 7. Germline V gene sequence: CDR1 MNHEY, CDR2 SVGEGT.

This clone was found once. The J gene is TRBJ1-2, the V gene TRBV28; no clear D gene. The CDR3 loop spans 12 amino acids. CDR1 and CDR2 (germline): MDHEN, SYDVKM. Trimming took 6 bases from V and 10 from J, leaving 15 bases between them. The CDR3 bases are TGTGCCAGCAGCTATCCCAGTGGGGACTACACCTTC. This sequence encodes CASSYPSGDYTF.

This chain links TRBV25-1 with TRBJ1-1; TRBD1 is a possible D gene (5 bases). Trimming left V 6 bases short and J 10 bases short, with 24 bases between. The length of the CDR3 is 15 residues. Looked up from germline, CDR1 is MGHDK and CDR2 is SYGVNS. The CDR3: CASSAEWGPPGTAFF. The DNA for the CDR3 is TGTGCCAGCAGCGCAGAGTGGGGTCCCCCCGGGACAGCTTTCTTT.

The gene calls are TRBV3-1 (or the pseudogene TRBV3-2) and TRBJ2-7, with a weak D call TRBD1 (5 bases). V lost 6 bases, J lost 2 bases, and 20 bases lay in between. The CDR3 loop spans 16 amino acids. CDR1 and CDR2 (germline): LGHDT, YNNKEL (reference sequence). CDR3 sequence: CASSSRGLGPPYEQYF. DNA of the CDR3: TGTGCCAGCAGTTCAAGGGGCCTGGGGCCCCCCTACGAGCAGTACTTC.

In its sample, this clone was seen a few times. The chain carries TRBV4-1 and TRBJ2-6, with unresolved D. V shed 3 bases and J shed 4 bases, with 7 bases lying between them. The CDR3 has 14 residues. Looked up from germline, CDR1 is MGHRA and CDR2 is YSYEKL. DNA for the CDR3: TGCGCCAGCAGCCAGTCCCTCGGGGCCAACGTCCTGACTTTC. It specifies CASSQSLGANVLTF.

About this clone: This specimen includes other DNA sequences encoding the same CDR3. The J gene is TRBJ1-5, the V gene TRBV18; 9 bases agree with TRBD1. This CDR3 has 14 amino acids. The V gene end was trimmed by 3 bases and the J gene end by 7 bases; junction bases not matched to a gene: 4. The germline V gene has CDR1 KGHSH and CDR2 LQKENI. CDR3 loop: CASSPGQGNQPQHF. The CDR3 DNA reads TGTGCCAGCTCACCGGGACAGGGTAACCAGCCCCAGCATTTT. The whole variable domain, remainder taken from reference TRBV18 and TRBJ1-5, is NAGVMQNPRHLVRRRGQEARLRCSPMKGHSHVYWYRQLPEEGLKFMVYLQKENIIDESGMPKERFSAEFPKEGPSILRIQQVVRGDSAAYFCASSPGQGNQPQHFGDGTRLSIL.

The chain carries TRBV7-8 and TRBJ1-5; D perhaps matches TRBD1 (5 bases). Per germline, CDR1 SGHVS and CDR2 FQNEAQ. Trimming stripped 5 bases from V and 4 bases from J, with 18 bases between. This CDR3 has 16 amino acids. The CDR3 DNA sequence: TGTGCCAGCAGCAACCGTCAGGGAAGGGTGAATCAGCCCCAGCATTTT. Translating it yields CASSNRQGRVNQPQHF.

The CDR3 bases are TGTGCCAGCAGTAAAATCAGGGGGGGGACCGAGACCCAGTACTTC. This encodes CASSKIRGGTETQYF. The J gene is TRBJ2-5, the V gene TRBV28; either TRBD1 or TRBD2 may fit D (7 bases each). The CDR3 covers 15 residues. Germline V lookup: CDR1 MDHEN, CDR2 SYDVKM. V dropped 5 bases and J dropped 5 bases, with 18 bases sitting between them.